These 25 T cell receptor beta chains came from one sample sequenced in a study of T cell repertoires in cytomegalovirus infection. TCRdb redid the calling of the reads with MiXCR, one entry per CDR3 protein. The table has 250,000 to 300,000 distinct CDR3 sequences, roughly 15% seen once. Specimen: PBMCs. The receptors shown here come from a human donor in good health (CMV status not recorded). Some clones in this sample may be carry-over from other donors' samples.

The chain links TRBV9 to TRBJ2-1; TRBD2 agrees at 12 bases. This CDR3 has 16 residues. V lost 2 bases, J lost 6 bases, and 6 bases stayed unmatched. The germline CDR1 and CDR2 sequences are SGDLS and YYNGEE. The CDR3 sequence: CASSVGLAGGLNEQFF. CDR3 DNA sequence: TGTGCCAGCAGCGTGGGGCTAGCGGGGGGGCTCAATGAGCAGTTCTTC.

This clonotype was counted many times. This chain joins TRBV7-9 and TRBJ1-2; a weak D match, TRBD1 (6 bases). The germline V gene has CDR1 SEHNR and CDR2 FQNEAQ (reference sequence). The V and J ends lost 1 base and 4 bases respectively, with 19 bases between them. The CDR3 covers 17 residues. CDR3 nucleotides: TGTGCCAGCAGCTTAGGGGTTCGGTTTGGGGGCCCCTATGGCTACACCTTC. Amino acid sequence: CASSLGVRFGGPYGYTF. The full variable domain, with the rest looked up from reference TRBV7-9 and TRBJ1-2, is DTGVSQNPRHKITKRGQNVTFRCDPISEHNRLYWYRQTLGQGPEFLTYFQNEAQLEKSRLLSDRFSAERPKGSFSTLEIQRTEQGDSAMYLCASSLGVRFGGPYGYTFGSGTRLTVV.

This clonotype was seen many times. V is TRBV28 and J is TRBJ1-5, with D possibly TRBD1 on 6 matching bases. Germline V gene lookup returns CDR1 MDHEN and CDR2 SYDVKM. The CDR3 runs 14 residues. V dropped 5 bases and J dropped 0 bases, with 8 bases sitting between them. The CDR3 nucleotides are TGTGCCAGCAGTGGACAGTATAGCAATCAGCCCCAGCATTTT. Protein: CASSGQYSNQPQHF.

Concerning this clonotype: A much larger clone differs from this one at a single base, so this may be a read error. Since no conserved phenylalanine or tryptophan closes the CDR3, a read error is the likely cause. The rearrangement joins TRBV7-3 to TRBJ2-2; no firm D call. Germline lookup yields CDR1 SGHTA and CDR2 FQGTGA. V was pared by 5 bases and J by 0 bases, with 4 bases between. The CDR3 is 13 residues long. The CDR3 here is CASSVANTGELFC. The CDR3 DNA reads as TGTGCCAGCAGCGTCGCGAACACCGGGGAGCTGTTTTGT.

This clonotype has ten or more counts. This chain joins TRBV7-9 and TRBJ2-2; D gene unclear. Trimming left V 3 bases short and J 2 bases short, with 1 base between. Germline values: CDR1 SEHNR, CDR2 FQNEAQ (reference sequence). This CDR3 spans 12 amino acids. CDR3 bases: TGTGCCAGCAGCTTTAACACCGGGGAGCTGTTTTTT. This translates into CASSFNTGELFF.

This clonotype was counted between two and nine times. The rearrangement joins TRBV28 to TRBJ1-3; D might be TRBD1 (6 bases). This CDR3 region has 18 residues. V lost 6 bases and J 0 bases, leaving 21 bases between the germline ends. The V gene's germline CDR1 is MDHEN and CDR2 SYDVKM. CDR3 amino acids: CASSQYRRQDRSGNTIYF. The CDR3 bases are TGTGCCAGCAGCCAGTACAGAAGACAGGATCGCTCTGGAAACACCATATATTTT.

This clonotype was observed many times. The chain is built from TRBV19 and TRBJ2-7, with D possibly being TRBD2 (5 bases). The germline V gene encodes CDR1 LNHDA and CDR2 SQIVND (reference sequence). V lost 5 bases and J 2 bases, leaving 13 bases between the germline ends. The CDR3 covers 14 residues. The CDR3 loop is CASSPGLYTYEQYF. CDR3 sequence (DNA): TGTGCCAGTAGTCCTGGACTGTATACCTACGAGCAGTACTTC.

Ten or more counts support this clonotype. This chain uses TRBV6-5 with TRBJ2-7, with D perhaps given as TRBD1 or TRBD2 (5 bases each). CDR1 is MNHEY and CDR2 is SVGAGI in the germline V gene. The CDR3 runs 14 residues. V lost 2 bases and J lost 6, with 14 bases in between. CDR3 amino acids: CASSYRPGASEQYF. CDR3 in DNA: TGTGCCAGCAGTTACCGCCCCGGGGCCTCCGAGCAGTACTTC.

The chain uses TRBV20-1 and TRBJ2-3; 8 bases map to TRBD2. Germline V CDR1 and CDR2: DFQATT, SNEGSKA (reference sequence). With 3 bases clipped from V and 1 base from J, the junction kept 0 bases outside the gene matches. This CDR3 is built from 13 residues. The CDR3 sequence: CSASSGGTDTQYF. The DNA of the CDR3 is TGCAGTGCTAGTAGCGGGGGCACAGATACGCAGTATTTT.

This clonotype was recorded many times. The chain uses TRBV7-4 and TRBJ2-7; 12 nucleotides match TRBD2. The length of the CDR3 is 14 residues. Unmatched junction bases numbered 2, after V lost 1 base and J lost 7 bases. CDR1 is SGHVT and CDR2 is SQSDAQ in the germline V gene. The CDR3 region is CASSLGLAGGEQYF. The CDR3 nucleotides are TGTGCCAGCAGCTTAGGTCTAGCGGGAGGGGAGCAGTACTTC.

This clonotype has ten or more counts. The CDR3 bases are TGTGCCAGCAGCTCGTTCAGGGATTTGAACACTGAAGCTTTCTTT. Protein sequence: CASSSFRDLNTEAFF. This sequence joins TRBV7-9 and TRBJ1-1, with TRBD1 as a possible D gene (5 bases). The V gene lost 4 bases and the J gene lost 0 bases, with 12 bases spanning the gap. This CDR3 is 15 amino acids long. Germline V gives CDR1 SEHNR, CDR2 FQNEAQ (reference sequence).

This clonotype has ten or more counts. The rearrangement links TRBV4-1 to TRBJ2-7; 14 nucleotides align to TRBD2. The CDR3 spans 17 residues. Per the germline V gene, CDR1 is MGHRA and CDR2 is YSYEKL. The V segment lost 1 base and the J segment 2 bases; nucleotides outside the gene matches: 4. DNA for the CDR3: TGCGCCAGCAGCCAAGTCGGGACTAGCGGGAGTCCCTACGAGCAGTACTTC. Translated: CASSQVGTSGSPYEQYF.

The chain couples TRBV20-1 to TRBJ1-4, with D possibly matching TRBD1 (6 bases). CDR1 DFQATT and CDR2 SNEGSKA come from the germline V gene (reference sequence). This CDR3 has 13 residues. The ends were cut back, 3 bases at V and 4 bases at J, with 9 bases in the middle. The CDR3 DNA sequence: TGCAGTGCTAGGGACAGTCTTAATGAAAAACTGTTTTTT. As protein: CSARDSLNEKLFF.

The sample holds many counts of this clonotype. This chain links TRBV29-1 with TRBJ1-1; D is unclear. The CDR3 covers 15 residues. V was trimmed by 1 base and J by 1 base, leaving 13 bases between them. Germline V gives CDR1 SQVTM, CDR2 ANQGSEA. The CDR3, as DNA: TGCAGCGTTGAAGGGGGAAAGGGAGGGAACACTGAAGCTTTCTTT. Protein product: CSVEGGKGGNTEAFF.

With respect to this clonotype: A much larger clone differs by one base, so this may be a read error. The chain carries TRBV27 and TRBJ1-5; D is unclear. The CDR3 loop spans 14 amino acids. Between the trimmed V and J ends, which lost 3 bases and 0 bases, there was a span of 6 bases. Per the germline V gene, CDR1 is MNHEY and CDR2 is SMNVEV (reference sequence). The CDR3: CASSFLYSNQPQHF. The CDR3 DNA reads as TGTGCCAGCAGTTTCCTCTATAGCAATCAGCCCCAGCATTTT.

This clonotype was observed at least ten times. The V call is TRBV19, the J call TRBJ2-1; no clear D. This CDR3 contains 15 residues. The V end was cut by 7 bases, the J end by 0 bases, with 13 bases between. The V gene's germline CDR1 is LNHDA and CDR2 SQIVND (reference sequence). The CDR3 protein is CASIGRQSSYNEQFF. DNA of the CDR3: TGTGCCAGTATAGGGCGGCAGAGCTCCTACAATGAGCAGTTCTTC.

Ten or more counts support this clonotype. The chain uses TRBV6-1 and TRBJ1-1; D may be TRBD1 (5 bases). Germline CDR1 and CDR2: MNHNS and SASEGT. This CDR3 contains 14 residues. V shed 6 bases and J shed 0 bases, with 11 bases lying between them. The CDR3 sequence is CASRNGALNTEAFF. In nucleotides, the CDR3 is TGTGCCAGCAGAAACGGGGCCTTGAACACTGAAGCTTTCTTT.

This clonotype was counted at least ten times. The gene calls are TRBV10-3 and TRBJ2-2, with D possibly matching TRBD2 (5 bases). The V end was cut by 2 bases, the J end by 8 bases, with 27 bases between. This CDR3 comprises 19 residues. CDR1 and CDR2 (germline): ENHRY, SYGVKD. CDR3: CAISEASVGVELGVGELFF. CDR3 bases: TGTGCCATCAGTGAGGCTTCCGTCGGGGTCGAGCTGGGAGTTGGGGAGCTGTTTTTT.

For the CDR3, the DNA is TGTGCCAGCAGCTCCGGGACAGGGGACTACGAGCAGTACTTC. This gives the protein CASSSGTGDYEQYF. The genes are TRBV11-2 and TRBJ2-7; 10 bases agree with TRBD1. Germline values: CDR1 SGHAT, CDR2 FQNNGV. This CDR3 comprises 14 residues. The V segment lost 4 bases and the J segment 3 bases; nucleotides outside the gene matches: 3.

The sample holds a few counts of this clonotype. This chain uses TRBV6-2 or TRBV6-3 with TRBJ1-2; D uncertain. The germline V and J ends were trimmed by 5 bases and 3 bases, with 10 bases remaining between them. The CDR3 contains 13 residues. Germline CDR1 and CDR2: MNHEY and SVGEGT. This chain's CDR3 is CASSTAGDYGYTF. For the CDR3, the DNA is TGTGCCAGCAGTACCGCAGGAGACTATGGCTACACCTTC.

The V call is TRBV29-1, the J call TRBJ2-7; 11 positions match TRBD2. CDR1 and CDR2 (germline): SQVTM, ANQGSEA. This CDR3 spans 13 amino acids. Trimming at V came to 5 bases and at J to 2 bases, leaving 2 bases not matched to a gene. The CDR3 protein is CSVQTSGTYEQYF. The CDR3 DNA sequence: TGCAGCGTTCAGACTAGCGGGACCTACGAGCAGTACTTC.

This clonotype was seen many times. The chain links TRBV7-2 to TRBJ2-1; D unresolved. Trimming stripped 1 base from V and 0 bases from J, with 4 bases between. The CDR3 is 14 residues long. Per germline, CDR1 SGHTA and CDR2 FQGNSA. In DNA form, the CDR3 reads TGTGCCAGCAGCTTAGGGACCTCCTACAATGAGCAGTTCTTC. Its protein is CASSLGTSYNEQFF.

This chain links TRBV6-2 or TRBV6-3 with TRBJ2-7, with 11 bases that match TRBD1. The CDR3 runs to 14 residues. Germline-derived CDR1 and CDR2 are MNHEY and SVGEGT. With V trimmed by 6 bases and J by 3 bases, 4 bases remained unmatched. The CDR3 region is CASRRTGGRYEQYF. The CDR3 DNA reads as TGTGCCAGCAGACGGACAGGGGGCCGCTACGAGCAGTACTTC.

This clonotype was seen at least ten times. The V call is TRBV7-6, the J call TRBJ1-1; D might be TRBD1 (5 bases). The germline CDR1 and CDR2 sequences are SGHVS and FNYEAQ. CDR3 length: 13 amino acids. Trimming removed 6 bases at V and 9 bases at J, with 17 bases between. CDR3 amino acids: CASSYSGTSKAFF. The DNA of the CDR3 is TGTGCCAGCAGTTACTCCGGGACGTCGAAAGCTTTCTTT.

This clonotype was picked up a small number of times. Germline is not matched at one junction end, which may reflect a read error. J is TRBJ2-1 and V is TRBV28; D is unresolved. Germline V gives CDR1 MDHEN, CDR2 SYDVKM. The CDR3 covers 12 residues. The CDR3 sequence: CASSSSLGWLDF. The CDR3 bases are TGTGCCAGCAGTTCGTCCCTTGGATGGCTGGACTTC.